Following are 12 T cell receptor beta chains from one sample sequenced in a study of CD8+CD57+ T cells in acquired aplastic anemia. It was genomic DNA that served as the template for profiling TCR beta VDJ and CDR3. One entry per CDR3 protein, called by TCRdb with MiXCR from the reads. The sample holds 170,000 or so distinct CDR3 sequences, 55% to 65% seen once. The patients chosen for sequencing had shown expansion of CD8+CD57+ cells (detected by flow cytometry). Sequencing was performed on sorted CD4+, CD8+, or CD8+CD57+ T cells (not recorded which) from PBMCs. The receptor source for this set is a human donor with aplastic anemia.

V gene TRBV7-9 combines with J gene TRBJ2-3; D is possibly TRBD1 (6 bases). Trimming removed 5 bases from V and 2 bases from J, with 17 bases in between. Germline V lookup: CDR1 SEHNR, CDR2 FQNEAQ (reference sequence). The CDR3 has 16 residues. The CDR3 region is CASSVGAGVSTDTQYF. In DNA form, the CDR3 reads TGTGCCAGCAGCGTAGGGGCAGGGGTTTCCACAGATACGCAGTATTTT.

In this sample, this clonotype turned up a few times. J is TRBJ2-7 and V is TRBV20-1; the D gene is possibly TRBD1 (8 bases). CDR3 length equals 12 residues. Per germline, CDR1 DFQATT and CDR2 SNEGSKA (reference sequence). CDR3 nucleotide sequence: TGCAGCCCCGGACAGGGAGGGTACGAGCAGTACTTC. Translated, it gives CSPGQGGYEQYF.

The chain employs TRBV2 and TRBJ2-7; possibly TRBD1 for D (6 bases). The V end was cut by 7 bases, the J end by 3 bases, with 16 bases between. From germline, CDR1 is SNHLY and CDR2 FYNNEI. This CDR3 is built from 14 residues. In DNA form, the CDR3 reads TGTGCCAGCAAAGCGAACAGACAGGACTACGAGCAGTACTTC. Amino acid sequence: CASKANRQDYEQYF.

The DNA for the CDR3 is TGCAGCGTTGGGCAGGGTAGGACAGATACGCAGTATTTT. Amino acids: CSVGQGRTDTQYF. The V gene is TRBV29-1, the J gene TRBJ2-3; TRBD1 is a possible D gene (5 bases). The CDR3 consists of 13 residues. The germline V and J ends were trimmed by 4 bases and 3 bases, with 11 bases remaining between them. CDR1 is SQVTM and CDR2 is ANQGSEA in the germline V gene.

The CDR3 DNA reads TGTGCCAGCAGTCTGGGGGTGGCCTATGGCTACACCTTC. Translated: CASSLGVAYGYTF. The chain is built from TRBV12-3 or TRBV12-4 and TRBJ1-2; D perhaps matches TRBD1 (5 bases). The CDR3 contains 13 residues. Trimming removed 5 bases from V and 4 bases from J, with 11 bases in between.

The genes are TRBV7-9 and TRBJ1-1; perhaps TRBD1 as D (5 bases). Germline CDR1 reads SEHNR; CDR2 reads FQNEAQ (reference sequence). V lost 2 bases to trimming and J lost 6 bases, with 10 bases between them. The CDR3 is made up of 13 amino acids. The CDR3 loop is CASSLMAGSEAFF. The DNA of the CDR3 is TGTGCCAGCAGCTTAATGGCAGGGTCTGAAGCTTTCTTT.

The rearrangement links TRBV2 to TRBJ1-2; TRBD1 aligns across 10 bases. V lost 4 bases, J lost 4 bases, and 3 bases stayed unmatched. This CDR3 has 14 amino acids. Germline assignment: CDR1 SNHLY and CDR2 FYNNEI. Written as DNA, the CDR3 is TGTGCCAGCAGTGGTCGGGACAGGGGCTATGGCTACACCTTC. Protein: CASSGRDRGYGYTF.

This chain uses TRBV2 with TRBJ2-7, with D perhaps TRBD2 (5 bases). Trimming removed 0 bases from V and 3 bases from J, with 6 bases in between. CDR1 and CDR2 (germline): SNHLY, FYNNEI. This CDR3 contains 13 residues. CDR3: CASSEARDYEQYF. As DNA, the CDR3 is TGTGCCAGCAGTGAAGCGAGGGACTACGAGCAGTACTTC.

This chain links TRBV19 with TRBJ2-5; 7 bases are a match to TRBD1. J lost 2 bases, V lost 8 bases, and 5 bases had no gene match. From germline, CDR1 is LNHDA and CDR2 SQIVND (reference sequence). The CDR3 has 13 residues. The DNA for the CDR3 is TGTGCCAGTGGGCCGGGACAGCAAGAGACCCAGTACTTC. Encoded protein: CASGPGQQETQYF.

This chain connects TRBV2 to TRBJ1-2; a weak D match, TRBD1 (6 bases). CDR3 length: 14 residues. V dropped 4 bases and J dropped 8 bases, with 17 bases sitting between them. Germline V gene sequence: CDR1 SNHLY, CDR2 FYNNEI. In nucleotides, the CDR3 is TGTGCCAGCAGTGTGAGGGACAAAAAGATGGGCTACACCTTC. It translates to CASSVRDKKMGYTF.

The chain combines TRBV7-3 with TRBJ2-7, with a possible D match to TRBD2 (6 bases). Per germline, CDR1 SGHTA and CDR2 FQGTGA. V was clipped by 5 bases and J by 5 bases, with 13 bases between them. This CDR3 is 13 amino acids long. In DNA form, the CDR3 reads TGTGCCAGCAGCCCCCATGGGGGGAACGAGCAGTACTTC. It yields the protein CASSPHGGNEQYF.

This clonotype was observed at least ten times. The CDR3 here is CASSHRAGGGYGYTF. The CDR3 coding sequence is TGTGCCAGCAGTCACCGGGCAGGGGGAGGGTATGGCTACACCTTC. The chain links TRBV6-5 to TRBJ1-2, with 7 positions matching TRBD1. The CDR3 is 15 amino acids. Germline V gives CDR1 MNHEY, CDR2 SVGAGI. Trimming at V came to 5 bases and at J to 5 bases, leaving 11 bases not matched to a gene.